What follows are 30 T cell receptor beta chains derived from one specimen sequenced in a study of OX40 agonist ivuxolimab in advanced cancers. Only in-frame clones appear in the TCRdb table, and some are missing; sequencing was by immunoSEQ multiplex PCR. The table records around 64,000 clones, roughly 92% of them present only once. The sample in question was CD4+ or CD8+ T cells sorted from blood, obtained in a trial of the OX40 agonist ivuxolimab. The receptors shown here come from an adult with an advanced solid tumor such as melanoma, head and neck, liver or kidney cancer.

This sequence joins TRBV7-9 and TRBJ2-7, with D possibly TRBD2 on 7 matching bases. Deletions cut 2 bases from V and 4 bases from J, with 12 bases between. The V gene's germline CDR1 is SEHNR and CDR2 FQNEAQ (reference sequence). The CDR3 spans 14 residues. CDR3 nucleotide sequence: TGTGCCAGCAGCTTATACGGGGGGCTGTACGAGCAGTACTTC. This sequence encodes CASSLYGGLYEQYF. Combining the CDR3 with reference TRBV7-9 and TRBJ2-7 gives the whole variable domain DTGVSQNPRHKITKRGQNVTFRCDPISEHNRLYWYRQTLGQGPEFLTYFQNEAQLEKSRLLSDRFSAERPKGSFSTLEIQRTEQGDSAMYLCASSLYGGLYEQYFGPGTRLTVT.

This chain connects TRBV10-2 to TRBJ1-2, with 7 positions matching TRBD1. Per the germline V gene, CDR1 is WSHSY and CDR2 is SAAADI. Germline trimming cut 4 bases from V and 6 bases from J; bases unmatched to any gene: 5. This CDR3 has 13 amino acids. CDR3 in DNA: TGCGCCAGCAGTGGAGGGGACAGCGATGGCTACACCTTC. Its translation is CASSGGDSDGYTF.

The chain combines TRBV6-1 with TRBJ1-1, with D possibly being TRBD1 (5 bases). The CDR3 has 15 amino acids. The germline V gene has CDR1 MNHNS and CDR2 SASEGT. V was shortened by 7 bases and J by 4 bases, with 19 bases between the two germline ends. The CDR3 reads CASIGAGGPPTEAFF. The CDR3 DNA follows: TGTGCCAGCATCGGAGCCGGGGGACCGCCCACTGAAGCTTTCTTT.

This chain links TRBV13 with TRBJ2-7; 10 nucleotides agree with TRBD1. CDR1 and CDR2 from the germline V gene are PRHDT and FYEKMQ (reference sequence). CDR3 length: 15 amino acids. Unmatched junction bases numbered 8, after V lost 6 bases and J lost 3 bases. CDR3 sequence reads: CASSRRQGAIYEQYF. Written as DNA, the CDR3 is TGTGCCAGCAGTCGCCGACAGGGGGCTATCTACGAGCAGTACTTC.

DNA for the CDR3: TGCGCCAGCAGCTTGGACAACTCCTACGAGCAGTACTTC. Translated, it gives CASSLDNSYEQYF. The chain employs TRBV5-1 and TRBJ2-7; D uncertain. V lost 0 bases and J lost 0, with 4 bases in between. Germline CDR1 SGHRS, CDR2 YFSETQ. The CDR3 sequence is 13 residues long.

This rearrangement joins TRBV27 to TRBJ2-7; 11 bases are shared with TRBD1. Trimming took 0 bases from V and 12 from J; bases not matched to a gene: 4. Germline V CDR1 and CDR2: MNHEY, SMNVEV (reference sequence). CDR3 size: 13 residues. In DNA, the CDR3 is TGTGCCAGCAGTTTATCGGGACAGGGGGGAACGTACTTC. Residues: CASSLSGQGGTYF.

V is TRBV7-6 and J is TRBJ1-2; TRBD1 aligns across 11 bases. With V trimmed by 3 bases and J by 4 bases, 4 bases remained unmatched. Germline values: CDR1 SGHVS, CDR2 FNYEAQ. The CDR3 length is 15 residues. The CDR3 sequence is CASSFGQGATYGYTF. The CDR3 nucleotides are TGTGCCAGCAGCTTTGGACAGGGGGCGACCTATGGCTACACCTTC. The whole variable domain, filled in from reference TRBV7-6 and TRBJ1-2, reads GAGVSQSPRYKVTKRGQDVALRCDPISGHVSLYWYRQALGQGPEFLTYFNYEAQQDKSGLPNDRFSAERPEGSISTLTIQRTEQRDSAMYRCASSFGQGATYGYTFGSGTRLTVV.

This rearrangement joins TRBV6-1 to TRBJ1-6, with D unresolved. Trimming left V 2 bases short and J 5 bases short, with 13 bases between. The germline CDR1 and CDR2 sequences are MNHNS and SASEGT. The CDR3 contains 16 residues. The CDR3 nucleotides are TGTGCCAGCAGTGAAATACCGGACGGTAATAATTCACCCCTCCACTTT. Protein product: CASSEIPDGNNSPLHF.

This sequence joins TRBV4-3 and TRBJ1-2; D unresolved. This CDR3 is 16 amino acids long. V lost 1 base and J lost 6, with 18 bases in between. CDR1 and CDR2 (germline): LGHNA, YSLEER. The CDR3 DNA is TGCGCCAGCAGCCAAGGAGGGTCCTGGGTAATAGATGGCTACACCTTC. Protein sequence: CASSQGGSWVIDGYTF.

The chain uses TRBV11-2 and TRBJ2-7; D not certain. Germline CDR1 is SGHAT and CDR2 is FQNNGV. Trimming took 7 bases from V and 2 from J, leaving 12 bases between them. This CDR3 region has 13 residues. The CDR3 nucleotides read TGTGCCAGCAATTACGGCGAAACCTACGAGCAGTACTTC. This translates into CASNYGETYEQYF.

The chain carries TRBV6-4 and TRBJ2-1, with D tentatively TRBD1 (6 bases). The CDR3 contains 14 residues. Trimming removed 6 bases from V and 4 bases from J, with 13 bases in between. Germline lookup yields CDR1 MRHNA and CDR2 SNTAGT. CDR3 nucleotides: TGTGCCAGCAGCCCCGGGACATCTTACAATGAGCAGTTCTTC. Its translation is CASSPGTSYNEQFF.

The chain recombines TRBV7-6 with TRBJ1-1, with a possible D match to TRBD1 (5 bases). Trimming left V 1 base short and J 4 bases short, with 10 bases between. The CDR3 is made up of 14 amino acids. Germline values: CDR1 SGHVS, CDR2 FNYEAQ. The CDR3 reads CASSLGRGSTEAFF. The CDR3 DNA sequence: TGTGCCAGCAGCTTAGGTCGGGGGAGCACTGAAGCTTTCTTT.

This clone was picked up a small number of times. The chain uses TRBV6-5 and TRBJ1-4; D ambiguous. Germline assignment: CDR1 MNHEY and CDR2 SVGAGI. This CDR3 is built from 13 residues. Trimming pared 4 bases from V and 6 bases from J, leaving 9 bases between. CDR3 region: CASSSRRDEKLFF. The CDR3 nucleotides are TGTGCCAGCAGTTCCCGGCGAGATGAAAAACTGTTTTTT.

This chain connects TRBV10-1 to TRBJ2-1, with 9 bases identical to TRBD1. This CDR3 contains 14 residues. Unmatched junction bases numbered 7, after V lost 5 bases and J lost 8 bases. Germline V gene lookup returns CDR1 WNHNN and CDR2 SYGVQD (reference sequence). The CDR3 nucleotides are TGCGCCAGCAGTTGGACAGGGGAACGCGATGAGCAGTTCTTC. This encodes CASSWTGERDEQFF.

The V gene is TRBV11-2, the J gene TRBJ2-7; TRBD1 matches at 8 bases. Germline V gene data show CDR1 as SGHAT and CDR2 as FQNNGV. V shed 5 bases, J shed 3 bases, and the junction held 9 bases outside the gene matches. The CDR3 runs 15 residues. CDR3 amino acids: CASSPGQGILYEQYF. The CDR3 nucleotides are TGTGCCAGCAGCCCCGGACAGGGAATTCTCTACGAGCAGTACTTC.

CDR3 sequence reads: CASSLGLRGDEQYF. The CDR3 bases are TGTGCCAGCAGCTTAGGGCTCAGGGGCGACGAGCAGTACTTC. V usage is TRBV5-5 and J usage is TRBJ2-7; D perhaps matches TRBD1 (6 bases). CDR3 size: 14 residues. Per germline, CDR1 SGHKS and CDR2 YYEKEE (reference sequence). V was clipped by 2 bases and J by 5 bases, with 14 bases between them.

The V call is TRBV6-1, the J call TRBJ1-2, with 11 bases lining up with TRBD1. Trimming removed 9 bases from V and 6 bases from J; junction bases left unmatched: 9. Looked up from germline, CDR1 is MNHNS and CDR2 is SASEGT. The CDR3 extends over 14 amino acids. This CDR3 is CASSSRTGGDGYTF. DNA for the CDR3: TGTGCCAGTAGCAGCAGGACAGGGGGCGATGGCTACACCTTC.

The rearrangement uses TRBV5-5 and TRBJ2-7, with D uncertain. Germline CDR1 SGHKS, CDR2 YYEKEE (reference sequence). Trimming took 1 base from V and 3 from J, leaving 8 bases between them. The length of the CDR3 is 13 residues. The DNA for the CDR3 is TGTGCCAGCAGCTTGCAAGATTACTACGAGCAGTACTTC. It specifies CASSLQDYYEQYF.

As concerns this clone: Other DNA sequences of this sample code for an identical CDR3. The V and J genes are TRBV30 and TRBJ1-1; no clear D. CDR1 and CDR2 from the germline V gene are GTSNPN and SVGIG (reference sequence). V was trimmed by 0 bases and J by 5 bases, leaving 4 bases between them. The CDR3 runs to 11 residues. The CDR3 region is CAWSVGTEAFF. CDR3 bases: TGTGCCTGGAGTGTGGGAACTGAAGCTTTCTTT.

The chain has TRBV11-2 and TRBJ1-2, with a possible D match to TRBD1 (6 bases). From germline, CDR1 is SGHAT and CDR2 FQNNGV. The CDR3 is made up of 12 amino acids. Trimming took off 4 bases at V and 4 bases at J, with 7 bases between the two ends. CDR3 region: CASSSGAYGYTF. The CDR3 coding sequence is TGTGCCAGCAGCTCGGGGGCCTATGGCTACACCTTC.

A single count supports this clone. The gene calls are TRBV14 and TRBJ2-3; D unresolved. The V gene's germline CDR1 is SGHDN and CDR2 FVKESK. The CDR3 covers 15 residues. The ends were cut back, 1 base at V and 5 bases at J, with 13 bases in the middle. CDR3 sequence: CASSQVRHSLDTQYF. CDR3 in DNA: TGTGCCAGCAGCCAAGTAAGACACAGTTTAGATACGCAGTATTTT. The full variable domain, with the rest looked up from reference TRBV14 and TRBJ2-3, is EAGVTQFPSHSVIEKGQTVTLRCDPISGHDNLYWYRRVMGKEIKFLLHFVKESKQDESGMPNNRFLAERTGGTYSTLKVQPAELEDSGVYFCASSQVRHSLDTQYFGPGTRLTVL.

This rearrangement joins TRBV4-2 to TRBJ1-5; TRBD1 aligns across 7 bases. Germline V lookup: CDR1 LGHNA, CDR2 YNFKEQ. J gave up 0 bases and V 3 bases, and 8 bases lay outside the gene matches. There are 17 residues in the CDR3. The CDR3 DNA reads TGTGCCAGCAGCCACCCTCGGGACAGCAATAGCAATCAGCCCCAGCATTTT. It specifies CASSHPRDSNSNQPQHF.

The chain recombines TRBV30 with TRBJ2-7; the D gene is possibly TRBD2 (5 bases). Trimming cost V 4 bases and J 7 bases, with 20 bases left between them. The CDR3 length is 14 residues. Germline V gene data show CDR1 as GTSNPN and CDR2 as SVGIG (reference sequence). CDR3 coding DNA: TGTGCCTGGATCACCCCTGGGAGCCTGAGGGAGCAGTACTTC. Its protein is CAWITPGSLREQYF.

The chain couples TRBV11-2 to TRBJ2-5, with D hard to call. The CDR3 is made up of 15 amino acids. Germline V CDR1 and CDR2: SGHAT, FQNNGV. Trimming left V 4 bases short and J 2 bases short, with 14 bases between. The CDR3 DNA is TGTGCCAGCAGCTCCACCTTATTAGTACAAGAGACCCAGTACTTC. Translation gives CASSSTLLVQETQYF.

The chain has TRBV5-5 and TRBJ2-5; D is unclear. Germline assignment: CDR1 SGHKS and CDR2 YYEKEE (reference sequence). The CDR3 length is 14 residues. Trimming removed 1 base from V and 1 base from J, with 8 bases in between. CDR3 nucleotides: TGTGCCAGCAGCTTGAGGGCGGTCCAAGAGACCCAGTACTTC. This encodes CASSLRAVQETQYF.

The chain links TRBV21-1 to TRBJ1-1. TRBV21-1 is a pseudogene. The CDR3 sequence is 17 residues long. The CDR3 spells CASSKEAGGGSNTEAFF. The CDR3 bases are TGTGCCAGCAGCAAAGAGGCAGGTGGGGGTTCGAACACTGAAGCTTTCTTT.

This clone was recorded only once. V is TRBV5-1 and J is TRBJ2-7, with D possibly TRBD1 on 6 matching bases. Germline values: CDR1 SGHRS, CDR2 YFSETQ. The CDR3 is 14 amino acids. V was trimmed by 3 bases and J by 3 bases, leaving 13 bases between them. Here the CDR3 reads CASSSQGKGYEQYF. CDR3 bases: TGCGCCAGCAGCTCACAGGGAAAGGGCTACGAGCAGTACTTC.

Regarding this clone: The sample has other DNA sequences that encode this CDR3 too. J is TRBJ1-4 and V is TRBV6-1; TRBD1 might be the D (6 bases). The CDR3 is 15 residues long. The germline CDR1 and CDR2 sequences are MNHNS and SASEGT. The V and J ends lost 0 bases and 6 bases respectively, with 11 bases between them. CDR3 loop: CASSEAWTEHEKLFF. Written as DNA, the CDR3 is TGTGCCAGCAGTGAAGCATGGACAGAGCATGAAAAACTGTTTTTT.

V usage is TRBV4-1 and J usage is TRBJ2-7, with D perhaps being TRBD1 or TRBD2 (7 bases each). CDR1 is MGHRA and CDR2 is YSYEKL in the germline V gene. Trimming took off 4 bases at V and 4 bases at J, with 20 bases between the two ends. The CDR3 totals 16 residues. Written as DNA, the CDR3 is TGCGCCAGCAGCCTGGAACGGCAGGGGGGGATGTACGAGCAGTACTTC. This sequence encodes CASSLERQGGMYEQYF.

The V call is TRBV5-4, the J call TRBJ2-7; perhaps TRBD1 as D (5 bases). The V and J ends lost 3 bases and 4 bases respectively, with 8 bases between them. Germline CDR1 reads SGHNT; CDR2 reads YYREEE (reference sequence). This CDR3 has 12 amino acids. CDR3 coding DNA: TGTGCCAGCAGCTGGGGCACTTACGAGCAGTACTTC. As protein: CASSWGTYEQYF.